The text below deals with one T cell receptor (beta chain). Its antigen is currently unknown. A read error may produce the germline difference seen at one junction end. CDR1 is SGHTA and CDR2 is FQGNSA in the germline V gene. CDR3 length: 13 residues. The libraries were made with immunoSEQ v3. Clones were read by immunoSEQ multiplex PCR, and TCRdb kept only the in-frame ones, dropping some. The sample records about 59,000 clones, about 70% being singletons. The time point denotes: pre-treatment sample, taken before nivolumab and TIL therapy. This entry belongs to a study of TIL therapy for anti-PD-1-resistant metastatic lung cancer. Study-level information: Tumor harvest preceded PD-1/PD-L1 blockade, followed by nivolumab treatment. Study results and limitations: TIL clonotype persistence in blood showed no apparent association with response.

The rearrangement links TRBV7-2 to TRBJ1-2, with D maybe TRBD1 (5 bases). This clonotype originated in a person aged 30 to 80 with non-small cell lung cancer. Sequencing used blood, obtained at baseline. CDR3: CASSLAGYYGYTF. CDR3 nucleotide sequence: TGTGCCAGCAGCCTCGCAGGGTACTACGGCTACACCTTC.